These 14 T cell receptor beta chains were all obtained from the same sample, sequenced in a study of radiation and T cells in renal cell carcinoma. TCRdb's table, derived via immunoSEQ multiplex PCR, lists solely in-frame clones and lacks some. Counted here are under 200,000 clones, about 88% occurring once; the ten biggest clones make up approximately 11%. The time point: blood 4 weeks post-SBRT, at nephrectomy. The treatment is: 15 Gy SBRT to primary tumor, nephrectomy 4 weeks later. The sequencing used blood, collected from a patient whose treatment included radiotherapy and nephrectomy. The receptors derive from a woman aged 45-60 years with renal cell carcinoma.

The chain's CDR3 is CASSSPREQFF. As DNA, the CDR3 is TGTGCCAGCAGCTCCCCCAGGGAGCAGTTCTTC. The J gene is TRBJ2-1, the V gene TRBV7-2; D is ambiguous. This CDR3 is 11 amino acids long. V lost 4 bases and J lost 10, with 8 bases in between. Germline V gene lookup returns CDR1 SGHTA and CDR2 FQGNSA.

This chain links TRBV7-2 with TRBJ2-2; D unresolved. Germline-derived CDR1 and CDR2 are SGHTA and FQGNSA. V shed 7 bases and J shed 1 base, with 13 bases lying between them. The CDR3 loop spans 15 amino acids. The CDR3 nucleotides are TGTGCCAGCAACGTTCTTCCAGAGAACACCGGGGAGCTGTTTTTT. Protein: CASNVLPENTGELFF.

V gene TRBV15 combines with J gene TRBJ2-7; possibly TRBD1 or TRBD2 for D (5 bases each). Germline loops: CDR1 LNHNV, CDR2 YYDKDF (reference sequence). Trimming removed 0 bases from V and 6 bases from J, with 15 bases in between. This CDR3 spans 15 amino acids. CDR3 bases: TGTGCCACCAGCAGAGATAGGGGACGGGAAGCCGAGCAGTACTTC. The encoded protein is CATSRDRGREAEQYF. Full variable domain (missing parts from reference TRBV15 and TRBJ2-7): DAMVIQNPRYQVTQFGKPVTLSCSQTLNHNVMYWYQQKSSQAPKLLFHYYDKDFNNEADTPDNFQSRRPNTSFCFLDIRSPGLGDTAMYLCATSRDRGREAEQYFGPGTRLTVT.

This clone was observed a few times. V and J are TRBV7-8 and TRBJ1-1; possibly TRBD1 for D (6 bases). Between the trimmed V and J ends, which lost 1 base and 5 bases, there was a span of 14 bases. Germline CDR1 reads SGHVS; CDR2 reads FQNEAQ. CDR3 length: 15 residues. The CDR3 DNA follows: TGTGCCAGCAGCTTAGGGGGGCCCCTTCGGACTGAAGCTTTCTTT. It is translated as CASSLGGPLRTEAFF.

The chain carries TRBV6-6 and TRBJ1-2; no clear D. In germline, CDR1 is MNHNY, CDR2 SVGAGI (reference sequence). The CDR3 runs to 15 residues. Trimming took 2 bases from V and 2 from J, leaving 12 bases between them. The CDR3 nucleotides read TGTGCCAGCAGTTACCTGGGCAGCTTGAACTATGGCTACACCTTC. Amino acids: CASSYLGSLNYGYTF.

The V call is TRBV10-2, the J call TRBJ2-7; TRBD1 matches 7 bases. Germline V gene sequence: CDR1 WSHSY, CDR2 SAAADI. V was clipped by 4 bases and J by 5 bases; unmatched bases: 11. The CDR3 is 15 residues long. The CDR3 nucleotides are TGCGCCAGCAGTGCGAACAGGGGACCCTTCGACGAGCAGTACTTC. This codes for CASSANRGPFDEQYF.

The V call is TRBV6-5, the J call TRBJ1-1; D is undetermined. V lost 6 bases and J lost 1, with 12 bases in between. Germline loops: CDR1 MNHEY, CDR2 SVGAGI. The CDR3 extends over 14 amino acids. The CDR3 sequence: CASSQSTRNTEAFF. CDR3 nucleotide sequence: TGTGCCAGCAGCCAATCCACTAGGAACACTGAAGCTTTCTTT.

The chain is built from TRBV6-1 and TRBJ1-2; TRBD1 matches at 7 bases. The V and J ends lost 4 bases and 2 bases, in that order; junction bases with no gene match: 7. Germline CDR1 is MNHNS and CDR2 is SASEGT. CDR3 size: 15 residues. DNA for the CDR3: TGTGCCAGCAGTGCCCGACAGGGTTCCAACTATGGCTACACCTTC. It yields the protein CASSARQGSNYGYTF.

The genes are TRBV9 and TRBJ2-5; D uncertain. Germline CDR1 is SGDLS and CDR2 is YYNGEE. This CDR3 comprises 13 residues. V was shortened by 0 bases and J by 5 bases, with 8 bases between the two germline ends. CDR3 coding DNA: TGTGCCAGCAGCGTAGCGGTCGGGGAGACCCAGTACTTC. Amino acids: CASSVAVGETQYF.

Here the CDR3 DNA reads TGTGCCTGGAGTGGGATTAGTCAGGGGAAAGGGTATGGCTACACCTTC. This translates into CAWSGISQGKGYGYTF. V usage is TRBV30 and J usage is TRBJ1-2; maybe TRBD1 (6 bases). CDR1 GTSNPN and CDR2 SVGIG come from the germline V gene (reference sequence). This CDR3 is built from 16 residues. Trimming cost V 1 base and J 5 bases, with 20 bases left between them.

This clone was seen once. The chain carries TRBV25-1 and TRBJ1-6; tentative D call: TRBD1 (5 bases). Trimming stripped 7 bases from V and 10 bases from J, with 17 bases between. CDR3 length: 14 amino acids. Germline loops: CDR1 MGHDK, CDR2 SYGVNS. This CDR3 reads CASTSWGDGSPLHF. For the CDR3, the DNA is TGTGCCAGCACCAGCTGGGGGGATGGCTCACCCCTCCACTTT.

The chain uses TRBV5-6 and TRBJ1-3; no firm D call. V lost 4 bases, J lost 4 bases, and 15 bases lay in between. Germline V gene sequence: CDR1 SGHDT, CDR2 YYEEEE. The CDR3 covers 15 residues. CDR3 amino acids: CASSHSASLGNTIYF. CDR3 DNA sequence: TGTGCCAGCAGCCACAGTGCCAGCCTGGGAAACACCATATATTTT.

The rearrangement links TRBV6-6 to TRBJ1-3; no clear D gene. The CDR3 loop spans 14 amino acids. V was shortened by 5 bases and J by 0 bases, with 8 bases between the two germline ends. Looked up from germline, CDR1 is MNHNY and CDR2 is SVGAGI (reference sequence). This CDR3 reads CASSGRASGNTIYF. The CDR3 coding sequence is TGTGCCAGCAGTGGGAGGGCCTCTGGAAACACCATATATTTT.

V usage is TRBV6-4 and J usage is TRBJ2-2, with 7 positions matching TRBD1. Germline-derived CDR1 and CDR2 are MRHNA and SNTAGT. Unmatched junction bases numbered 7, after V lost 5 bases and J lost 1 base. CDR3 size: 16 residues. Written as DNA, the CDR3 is TGTGCCAGCAGTACGGGACAGTCTCTGAACACCGGGGAGCTGTTTTTT. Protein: CASSTGQSLNTGELFF.